This T cell receptor beta chain was recovered during a study of cytomegalovirus exposure and HLA in healthy donors. Study results and limitations: HLA alleles showed associations with some 15,000 TCR beta sequences in a later analysis, at a 0.05 false discovery rate. Several top significant clusters appeared, in a later analysis, to be linked to common viral pathogens. A missense DCLRE1C variant was associated with V- and J-gene trimming of TCR beta chains in a later analysis, and an independent cohort replicated the association. The HLA-A and HLA-B alleles of most subjects were reportedly predicted accurately from TCR beta sequences.

The PCR was carried out with 60 Vbeta primers and 13 Jbeta primers. Profiling relied on immunoSEQ multiplex PCR, and the TCRdb table lists in-frame clones only, not all of them. Here the sample spans over 200,000 clones, more than 75% being singletons. Trimming left V 3 bases short and J 3 bases short, with 10 bases between. Germline V gene sequence: CDR1 SGHRS, CDR2 YFSETQ. This CDR3 region has 15 residues. A word on this clone: Its specificity is not known.

This clonotype was sampled from a human donor in good health. Sequenced sample: PBMCs. This chain joins TRBV5-1 and TRBJ1-6, with D tentatively TRBD1 (5 bases). Here the CDR3 reads CASSSDSLYNSPLHF. CDR3 sequence (DNA): TGCGCCAGCAGCTCTGACAGCCTCTATAATTCACCCCTCCACTTT.